One sample yielded the 20 T cell receptor beta chains listed below, sequenced in a study of cytomegalovirus exposure and HLA in healthy donors. The PCR was carried out with 60 Vbeta primers and 13 Jbeta primers. Profiled with immunoSEQ multiplex PCR; TCRdb holds only in-frame clones, not every one. Of about 62,000 clones listed, about 77% are singletons. The sequenced sample consisted of PBMCs. The receptors here all came from a man aged 40-50 years in good health and CMV-seronegative.

The chain carries TRBV15 and TRBJ2-1; 7 bases map to TRBD1. The germline gives CDR1 LNHNV, CDR2 YYDKDF (reference sequence). The CDR3 covers 17 residues. Unmatched junction bases numbered 6, after V lost 1 base and J lost 0 bases. The CDR3 coding sequence is TGTGCCACCAGCAGAGCAACTGCAGGGGGCTCCTACAATGAGCAGTTCTTC. Its translation: CATSRATAGGSYNEQFF.

V gene TRBV4-1 combines with J gene TRBJ2-2, with 7 positions matching TRBD2. Germline CDR1 reads MGHRA; CDR2 reads YSYEKL. The CDR3 has 16 amino acids. Germline trimming cut 0 bases from V and 2 bases from J; bases unmatched to any gene: 3. CDR3 residues: CASSQDPGGNTGELFF. CDR3 nucleotide sequence: TGCGCCAGCAGCCAAGATCCGGGGGGTAACACCGGGGAGCTGTTTTTT.

This clone was observed a handful of times. V gene TRBV5-1 combines with J gene TRBJ2-6, with D possibly being TRBD1 (6 bases). Looked up from germline, CDR1 is SGHRS and CDR2 is YFSETQ. CDR3 size: 19 residues. Trimming removed 3 bases from V and 2 bases from J, with 21 bases in between. CDR3 amino acids: CASSSTGVPTSAGANVLTF. The CDR3 DNA sequence: TGCGCCAGCAGCTCGACAGGTGTGCCTACTTCGGCTGGGGCCAACGTCCTGACTTTC.

This chain links TRBV6-4 with TRBJ2-7; D is perhaps TRBD1 (6 bases). The CDR3 is 14 residues long. V was trimmed by 5 bases and J by 3 bases, leaving 14 bases between them. CDR1 is MRHNA and CDR2 is SNTAGT in the germline V gene. DNA for the CDR3: TGTGCCAGCAGTACTCCGGGACAAGGCTACGAGCAGTACTTC. As protein: CASSTPGQGYEQYF.

This sequence joins TRBV15 and TRBJ2-1; 12 nucleotides match TRBD2. The CDR3 length is 23 residues. V lost 3 bases to trimming and J lost 1 base; unmatched junction nucleotides: 22. CDR1 and CDR2 from the germline V gene are LNHNV and YYDKDF (reference sequence). CDR3 sequence reads: CATSRGLTPDASGGAGSYNEQFF. Here the CDR3 DNA reads TGTGCCACCAGCAGGGGACTTACCCCTGACGCTAGCGGGGGGGCCGGGTCCTACAATGAGCAGTTCTTC.

CDR3: CASSLERARGSYEQYF. In nucleotides, the CDR3 is TGTGCCAGCAGCTTAGAGCGGGCTCGCGGTTCCTACGAGCAGTACTTC. V and J are TRBV7-8 and TRBJ2-7, with a possible D match to TRBD2 (6 bases). CDR3 length: 16 residues. V lost 1 base and J 1 base, leaving 14 bases between the germline ends. Germline lookup yields CDR1 SGHVS and CDR2 FQNEAQ.

The chain uses TRBV7-2 and TRBJ2-3; 7 nucleotides align to TRBD1. The germline V gene has CDR1 SGHTA and CDR2 FQGNSA. The CDR3 length is 15 residues. V shed 3 bases and J 5 bases; nucleotides not matched to a gene: 8. CDR3 nucleotides: TGTGCCAGCAGCTTGTCAAATAACAGGGGAGATACGCAGTATTTT. It yields the protein CASSLSNNRGDTQYF.

The chain couples TRBV2 to TRBJ2-7; tentatively, D is TRBD1 (6 bases). V was pared by 2 bases and J by 2 bases, with 13 bases between. The CDR3 is 15 residues long. Germline lookup yields CDR1 SNHLY and CDR2 FYNNEI. DNA of the CDR3: TGTGCCAGCAGTGAAAGGCAGGGGTTACCCTACGAGCAGTACTTC. This gives the protein CASSERQGLPYEQYF.

The chain employs TRBV18 and TRBJ2-2; 7 bases align to TRBD1. Germline lookup yields CDR1 KGHSH and CDR2 LQKENI. The trim removed 3 bases at V and 1 base at J, leaving 20 bases unmatched. The CDR3 sequence is 21 residues long. In DNA, the CDR3 is TGTGCCAGCTCACCTCTACGGACCCGGGACAGAAGCAAAAAGAACACCGGGGAGCTGTTTTTT. It codes for CASSPLRTRDRSKKNTGELFF.

The chain combines TRBV5-1 with TRBJ1-5; 7 bases line up with TRBD1. This CDR3 has 13 amino acids. Trimming cost V 4 bases and J 6 bases; bases outside gene matches: 4. From germline, CDR1 is SGHRS and CDR2 YFSETQ. The CDR3 protein is CASSQGVSQPQHF. CDR3 sequence (DNA): TGCGCCAGCAGCCAGGGGGTGAGTCAGCCCCAGCATTTT.

The rearrangement joins TRBV4-1 to TRBJ2-7; 8 bases agree with TRBD1. The CDR3 sequence is 15 residues long. J gave up 2 bases and V 4 bases, and 7 bases lay outside the gene matches. The germline V gene encodes CDR1 MGHRA and CDR2 YSYEKL. The CDR3 sequence: CASSRQGQGAYEQYF. The CDR3 region has the DNA TGCGCCAGCAGCCGCCAAGGACAGGGCGCCTACGAGCAGTACTTC.

The chain links TRBV15 to TRBJ2-7, with D possibly being TRBD2 (6 bases). In germline, CDR1 is LNHNV, CDR2 YYDKDF (reference sequence). V dropped 5 bases and J dropped 0 bases, with 8 bases sitting between them. CDR3 length: 13 residues. The CDR3, as DNA: TGTGCCACCAGCGCGGGAACCTCCTACGAGCAGTACTTC. It translates to CATSAGTSYEQYF.

The sample holds one count of this clone. The J gene is TRBJ1-1, the V gene TRBV6-5, with D unclear. This CDR3 has 13 residues. Per the germline V gene, CDR1 is MNHEY and CDR2 is SVGAGI. V gave up 5 bases and J gave up 4 bases, with 11 bases separating them. CDR3: CASSGETSTEAFF. The CDR3 bases are TGTGCCAGCAGTGGTGAGACAAGCACTGAAGCTTTCTTT.

The chain couples TRBV4-2 to TRBJ2-7; 12 bases fit TRBD2. Germline trimming cut 0 bases from V and 7 bases from J; bases unmatched to any gene: 4. Germline V gene sequence: CDR1 LGHNA, CDR2 YNFKEQ. CDR3 size: 15 residues. DNA of the CDR3: TGTGCCAGCAGCCAAGAGACCGGGACTAGCGGGGAGCAGTACTTC. This translates into CASSQETGTSGEQYF.

This chain links TRBV2 with TRBJ1-6; weak D call: TRBD1 (6 bases). The ends were cut back, 5 bases at V and 5 bases at J, with 13 bases in the middle. Germline CDR1 is SNHLY and CDR2 is FYNNEI. The CDR3 runs to 15 residues. The CDR3 DNA reads as TGTGCCAGCAGTAGCCGGACAGAAGATAATTCACCCCTCCACTTT. Translation: CASSSRTEDNSPLHF.

The table lists this clone with a count of one. The genes are TRBV4-2 and TRBJ2-3; TRBD2 is a possible D gene (6 bases). This CDR3 is 17 amino acids long. V lost 1 base and J lost 2, with 16 bases in between. Germline CDR1 LGHNA, CDR2 YNFKEQ. Here the CDR3 reads CASSQGYIGGVTDTQYF. CDR3 sequence (DNA): TGTGCCAGCAGCCAAGGTTATATCGGGGGAGTCACAGATACGCAGTATTTT.

V is TRBV5-1 and J is TRBJ2-3; the D gene is possibly TRBD2 (6 bases). The CDR3 extends over 16 amino acids. V lost 3 bases and J lost 4, with 18 bases in between. CDR1 is SGHRS, CDR2 YFSETQ, per germline. The CDR3 spells CASSSYLGGTADTQYF. In DNA, the CDR3 is TGCGCCAGCAGCTCTTATCTAGGAGGGACGGCAGATACGCAGTATTTT.

This clone came up once. The junction shows a germline mismatch at one end, possibly a read error. The rearrangement joins TRBV5-1 to TRBJ2-2; TRBD1 aligns across 9 bases. Per the germline V gene, CDR1 is SGHRS and CDR2 is YFSETQ. The CDR3 covers 17 residues. The CDR3 loop is CASSWEQGALDTEELFF. The CDR3 nucleotides read TGCGCCAGCAGCTGGGAACAGGGGGCTTTGGACACCGAGGAGCTGTTTTTT.

This chain's CDR3 is CASSLAGGRSYNEQFF. CDR3 in DNA: TGCGCCAGCAGCTTGGCGGGAGGGCGCTCCTACAATGAGCAGTTCTTC. J is TRBJ2-1 and V is TRBV5-1; 8 bases agree with TRBD2. Trimming took 0 bases from V and 0 from J; bases not matched to a gene: 2. CDR3 length: 16 amino acids. Germline V lookup: CDR1 SGHRS, CDR2 YFSETQ.

The chain uses TRBV5-4 and TRBJ1-1; D call uncertain. Germline CDR1 and CDR2: SGHNT and YYREEE (reference sequence). Trimming removed 4 bases from V and 0 bases from J, with 7 bases in between. The CDR3 runs to 13 residues. The CDR3 sequence: CASSATMNTEAFF. Here the CDR3 DNA reads TGTGCCAGCAGCGCTACCATGAACACTGAAGCTTTCTTT.